The subject of this entry is one T cell receptor (beta chain). Its specificity is not known. This sample is part of a study of T cell repertoires in cytomegalovirus infection. Study summary: Carrying CMV and the relevant HLA type showed in public TCR beta signatures.

MiXCR, applied by TCRdb to the reads, yields one record per CDR3 protein. Of 650,000 to 900,000 distinct CDR3 sequences in the sample, around a third were seen once. This CDR3 is built from 15 residues. The ends lost 2 bases at V and 4 bases at J; junction bases unmatched: 5. Germline V CDR1 and CDR2: LNHDA, SQIVND (reference sequence). The input for sequencing was cultured CD8+ T cells from PBMCs, taken from culture after CMV antigen stimulation. The TCR comes from a human donor in good health (CMV status not recorded). Some clones in this sample may be carry-over from other donors' samples. The chain combines TRBV19 with TRBJ2-1; 7 nucleotides match TRBD2. The CDR3 sequence is CASSITKRGYNEQFF. The CDR3 DNA sequence: TGTGCCAGTAGTATAACTAAGCGGGGATACAATGAGCAGTTCTTC. The full variable domain, completed using reference TRBV19 and TRBJ2-1, is DGGITQSPKYLFRKEGQNVTLSCEQNLNHDAMYWYRQDPGQGLRLIYYSQIVNDFQKGDIAEGYSVSREKKESFPLTVTSAQKNPTAFYLCASSITKRGYNEQFFGPGTRLTVL.